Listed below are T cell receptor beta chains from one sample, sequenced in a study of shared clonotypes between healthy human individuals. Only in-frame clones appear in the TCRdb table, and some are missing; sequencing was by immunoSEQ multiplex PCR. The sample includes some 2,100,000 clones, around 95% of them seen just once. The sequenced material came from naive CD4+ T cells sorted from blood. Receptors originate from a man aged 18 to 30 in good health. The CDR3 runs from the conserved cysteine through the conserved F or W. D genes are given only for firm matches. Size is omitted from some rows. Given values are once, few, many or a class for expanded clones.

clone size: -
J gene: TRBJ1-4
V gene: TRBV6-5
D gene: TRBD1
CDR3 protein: CASSYQGQGNEKLFF
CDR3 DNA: TGTGCCAGCAGTTACCAGGGACAGGGGAATGAAAAACTGTTTTTT

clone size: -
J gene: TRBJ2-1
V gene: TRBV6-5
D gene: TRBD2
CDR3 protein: CASSGTSGTYNEQFF
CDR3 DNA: TGTGCCAGCAGCGGGACTAGCGGAACCTACAATGAGCAGTTCTTC

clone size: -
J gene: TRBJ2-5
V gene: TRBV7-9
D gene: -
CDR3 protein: CASSLVQIETQYF
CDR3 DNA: TGTGCCAGCAGCTTAGTACAGATAGAGACCCAGTACTTC

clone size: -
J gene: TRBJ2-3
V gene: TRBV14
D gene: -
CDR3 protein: CASKSQESTDTQYF
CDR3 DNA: TGTGCCAGCAAATCCCAGGAGTCCACAGATACGCAGTATTTT

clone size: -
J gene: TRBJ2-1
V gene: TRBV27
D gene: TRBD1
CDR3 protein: CASSSQGAHEQFF
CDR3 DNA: TGTGCCAGCAGTTCGCAGGGGGCTCATGAGCAGTTCTTC

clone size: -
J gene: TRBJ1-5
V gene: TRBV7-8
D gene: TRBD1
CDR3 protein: CASSLGVGQGFNQPQHF
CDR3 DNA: TGTGCCAGCAGCTTAGGAGTTGGACAGGGTTTCAATCAGCCCCAGCATTTT

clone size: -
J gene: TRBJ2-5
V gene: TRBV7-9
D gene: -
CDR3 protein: CASSLGSLQETQYF
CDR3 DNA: TGTGCCAGCAGCCTCGGGTCCCTACAAGAGACCCAGTACTTC

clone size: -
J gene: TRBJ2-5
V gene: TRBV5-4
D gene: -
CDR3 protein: CASSRGKGQETQYF
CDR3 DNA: TGTGCCAGCTCGAGGGGGAAGGGCCAAGAGACCCAGTACTTC

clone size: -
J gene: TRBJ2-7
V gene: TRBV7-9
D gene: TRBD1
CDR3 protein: CASNSGQGAYEQYF
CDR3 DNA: TGTGCCAGCAACTCGGGACAGGGTGCCTACGAGCAGTACTTC

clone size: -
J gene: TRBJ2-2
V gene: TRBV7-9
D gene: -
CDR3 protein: CASSLVQAGELFF
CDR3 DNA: TGTGCCAGCAGCTTAGTCCAGGCCGGGGAGCTGTTTTTT

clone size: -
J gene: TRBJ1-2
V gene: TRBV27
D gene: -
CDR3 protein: CASSFRHNYGYTF
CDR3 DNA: TGTGCCAGCAGTTTCAGACACAACTATGGCTACACCTTC

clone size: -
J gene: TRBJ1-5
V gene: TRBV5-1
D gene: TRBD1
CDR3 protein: CASSLTGIDQPQHF
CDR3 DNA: TGCGCCAGCAGCCTGACAGGGATCGATCAGCCCCAGCATTTT

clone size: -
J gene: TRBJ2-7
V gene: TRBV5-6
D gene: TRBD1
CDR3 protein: CASSWGQGAYEQYF
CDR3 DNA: TGTGCCAGCAGCTGGGGACAGGGAGCCTACGAGCAGTACTTC

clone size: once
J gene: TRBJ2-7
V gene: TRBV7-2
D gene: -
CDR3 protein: CASSLARGYEQYF
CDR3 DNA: TGTGCCAGCAGCTTAGCTCGAGGCTACGAGCAGTACTTC

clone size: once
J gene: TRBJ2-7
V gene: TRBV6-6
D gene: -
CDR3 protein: CASSPGGGRRSYEQYF
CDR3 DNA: TGTGCCAGCAGTCCCGGGGGTGGGAGGCGATCCTACGAGCAGTACTTC

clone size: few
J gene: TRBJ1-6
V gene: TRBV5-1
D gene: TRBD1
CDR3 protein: CASSSGQGDSPLHF
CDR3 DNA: TGCGCCAGCAGCTCTGGACAGGGGGATTCACCCCTCCACTTT

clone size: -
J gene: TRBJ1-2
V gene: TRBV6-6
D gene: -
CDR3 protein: CASSYVNYGYTF
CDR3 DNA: TGTGCCAGCAGTTACGTTAACTATGGCTACACCTTC

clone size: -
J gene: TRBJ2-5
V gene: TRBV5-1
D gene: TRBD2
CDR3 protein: CASSPGGNQETQYF
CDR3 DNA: TGCGCCAGCAGCCCGGGGGGGAACCAAGAGACCCAGTACTTC

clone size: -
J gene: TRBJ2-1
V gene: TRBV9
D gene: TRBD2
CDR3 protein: CASSVSGSGEQFF
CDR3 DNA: TGTGCCAGCAGCGTAAGCGGGAGCGGTGAGCAGTTCTTC

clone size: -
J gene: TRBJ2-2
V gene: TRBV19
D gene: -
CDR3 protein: CASSISILNTGELFF
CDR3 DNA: TGTGCCAGTAGTATCTCTATTTTAAACACCGGGGAGCTGTTTTTT

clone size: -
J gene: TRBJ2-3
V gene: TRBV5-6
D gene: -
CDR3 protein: CASSPRRGPYGDTQYF
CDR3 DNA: TGTGCCAGCAGCCCGCGGCGCGGACCGTATGGGGATACGCAGTATTTT

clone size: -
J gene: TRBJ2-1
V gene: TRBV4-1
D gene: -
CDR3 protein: CASSQDILAYNEQFF
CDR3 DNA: TGCGCCAGCAGCCAAGATATCCTAGCTTACAATGAGCAGTTCTTC

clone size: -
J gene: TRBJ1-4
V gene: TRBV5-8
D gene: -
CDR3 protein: CASSLVRGEKLFF
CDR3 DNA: TGTGCCAGCAGCTTGGTCAGGGGTGAGAAACTGTTTTTT

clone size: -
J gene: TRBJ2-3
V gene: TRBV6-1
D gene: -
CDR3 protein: CASSVGWDTQYF
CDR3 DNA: TGTGCCAGCAGTGTCGGGTGGGATACGCAGTATTTT

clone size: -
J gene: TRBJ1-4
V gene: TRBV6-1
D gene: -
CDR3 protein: CASSVMTGSNEKLFF
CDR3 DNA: TGTGCCAGCAGTGTTATGACAGGTTCTAATGAAAAACTGTTTTTT

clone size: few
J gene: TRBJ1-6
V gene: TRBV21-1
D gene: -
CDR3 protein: CASSKGPGRGSPLHF
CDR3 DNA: TGTGCCAGCAGCAAGGGTCCAGGGCGAGGTTCACCCCTCCACTTT

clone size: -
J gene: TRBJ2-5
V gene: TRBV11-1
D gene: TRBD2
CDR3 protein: CASSSNSAGGRVTQYF
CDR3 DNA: TGTGCCAGCAGCTCCAACTCAGCGGGGGGGCGGGTGACCCAGTACTTC

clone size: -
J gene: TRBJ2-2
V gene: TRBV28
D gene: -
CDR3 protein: CASSFAQGYTGELFF
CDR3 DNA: TGTGCCAGCAGTTTTGCGCAGGGATACACCGGGGAGCTGTTTTTT

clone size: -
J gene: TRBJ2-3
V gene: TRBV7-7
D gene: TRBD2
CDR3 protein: CASSLIAGGETDTQYF
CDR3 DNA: TGTGCTAGCAGCTTGATTGCGGGGGGGGAAACAGATACGCAGTATTTT

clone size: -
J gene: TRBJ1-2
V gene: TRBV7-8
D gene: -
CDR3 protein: CASSSGIAPDRYTF
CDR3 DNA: TGTGCCAGCAGCTCCGGGATCGCCCCCGATCGCTACACCTTC

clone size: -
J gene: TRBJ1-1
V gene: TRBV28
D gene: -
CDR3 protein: CASSAQQGWGTEAFF
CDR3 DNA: TGTGCCAGCAGCGCCCAACAGGGATGGGGGACTGAAGCTTTCTTT

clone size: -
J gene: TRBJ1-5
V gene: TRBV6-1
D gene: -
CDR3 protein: CASSEMWGQPQHF
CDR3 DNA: TGTGCCAGCAGTGAAATGTGGGGTCAGCCCCAGCATTTT

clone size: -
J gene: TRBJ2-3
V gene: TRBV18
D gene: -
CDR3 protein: CASSPQLAVGGTDTQYF
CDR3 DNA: TGTGCCAGCTCACCACAGCTAGCTGTCGGTGGCACAGATACGCAGTATTTT

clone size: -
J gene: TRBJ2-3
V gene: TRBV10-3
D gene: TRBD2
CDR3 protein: CAISQGLAVADTQYF
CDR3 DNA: TGTGCCATCAGCCAGGGACTAGCGGTAGCAGATACGCAGTATTTT

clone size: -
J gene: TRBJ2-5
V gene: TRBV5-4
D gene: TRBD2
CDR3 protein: CASSRTSGGAGQETQYF
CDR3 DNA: TGTGCCAGCAGCCGGACTAGCGGGGGGGCCGGACAAGAGACCCAGTACTTC

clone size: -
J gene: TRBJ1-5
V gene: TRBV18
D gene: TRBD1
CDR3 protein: CASSSQGAGFSNQPQHF
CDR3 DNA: TGTGCCAGCTCATCACAGGGGGCAGGGTTTAGCAATCAGCCCCAGCATTTT

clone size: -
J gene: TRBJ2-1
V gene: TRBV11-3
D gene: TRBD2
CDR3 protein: CASSQLANEQFF
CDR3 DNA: TGTGCCAGCAGCCAACTAGCGAATGAGCAGTTCTTC